A single sample is the source of the 23 T cell receptor beta chains below, sequenced in a study of cytotoxic CD8 clonotypes in ibrutinib-treated CLL. Clones were read by immunoSEQ multiplex PCR, and TCRdb kept only the in-frame ones, dropping some. The sample consists of 110,000 to 150,000 clones, about 75% of them appearing once. The sequencing here drew on PBMCs, taken after 24 months of ibrutinib treatment. The origin of the receptors is a human donor with chronic lymphocytic leukemia.

V gene TRBV29-1 combines with J gene TRBJ1-1, with TRBD1 matching 9 bases. After removal of 4 bases from V and 7 bases from J, the junction contained 10 bases not matched to a gene. The CDR3 is 14 amino acids. The germline V gene encodes CDR1 SQVTM and CDR2 ANQGSEA. CDR3 residues: CSVAHTGTGNEAFF. For the CDR3, the DNA is TGCAGCGTTGCTCATACCGGGACAGGGAATGAAGCTTTCTTT.

The chain combines TRBV28 with TRBJ2-7, with a weak D call TRBD1 (6 bases). CDR1 MDHEN and CDR2 SYDVKM come from the germline V gene. Trimming left V 6 bases short and J 1 base short, with 19 bases between. The CDR3 consists of 16 residues. CDR3 bases: TGTGCCAGCAGCCCCCCCCAGGGGCGTGCGTCCTACGAGCAGTACTTC. Amino acids: CASSPPQGRASYEQYF.

A remark on this clone: The junction shows a germline mismatch at one end, possibly a read error. The sample contains more than one DNA sequence encoding this CDR3. V usage is TRBV6-5 and J usage is TRBJ1-2; possibly TRBD1 for D (5 bases). The germline V gene encodes CDR1 MNHEY and CDR2 SVGAGI. This CDR3 is 15 amino acids long. The CDR3 nucleotides read TGCGCCAGCAGTTGGCAGATCACTGGGGGCTATGGCTACACCTTC. Amino acids: CASSWQITGGYGYTF.

This sequence joins TRBV19 and TRBJ2-5, with D perhaps TRBD2 (5 bases). With 3 bases removed from V and 4 bases from J, the gap between germline ends came to 6 bases. There are 12 residues in the CDR3. Looked up from germline, CDR1 is LNHDA and CDR2 is SQIVND (reference sequence). The CDR3 region is CASSMAGETQYF. The DNA of the CDR3 is TGTGCCAGTAGTATGGCGGGAGAGACCCAGTACTTC.

The chain recombines TRBV7-9 with TRBJ2-5; D call uncertain. V was pared by 0 bases and J by 4 bases, with 12 bases between. CDR1 and CDR2 (germline): SEHNR, FQNEAQ (reference sequence). This CDR3 contains 15 residues. CDR3 in amino acids: CASSLALAAPETQYF. The CDR3 coding sequence is TGTGCCAGCAGCTTAGCCCTGGCAGCCCCAGAGACCCAGTACTTC. Full variable domain (outside the CDR3, taken from reference TRBV7-9 and TRBJ2-5): DTGVSQNPRHKITKRGQNVTFRCDPISEHNRLYWYRQTLGQGPEFLTYFQNEAQLEKSRLLSDRFSAERPKGSFSTLEIQRTEQGDSAMYLCASSLALAAPETQYFGPGTRLLVL.

The chain carries TRBV7-2 and TRBJ1-1; no reliable D call. The CDR3 extends over 12 amino acids. V lost 1 base, J lost 6 bases, and 6 bases lay in between. The germline CDR1 and CDR2 sequences are SGHTA and FQGNSA. Here the CDR3 reads CASSLVLAEAFF. CDR3 coding DNA: TGTGCCAGCAGCTTAGTCCTTGCTGAAGCTTTCTTT.

Only a few counts were recorded for this clone. The chain uses TRBV28 and TRBJ1-6; D is unclear. V was shortened by 5 bases and J by 5 bases, with 10 bases between the two germline ends. There are 14 residues in the CDR3. CDR1 is MDHEN and CDR2 is SYDVKM in the germline V gene. CDR3 region: CASSAPDHNSPLHF. The CDR3, as DNA: TGTGCCAGCAGTGCCCCGGACCATAATTCACCCCTCCACTTT.

The table lists this clone with a few counts. The V gene is TRBV29-1, the J gene TRBJ1-5, with D possibly matching TRBD1 (5 bases). CDR1 SQVTM and CDR2 ANQGSEA come from the germline V gene. The CDR3 has 13 residues. V was trimmed by 1 base and J by 7 bases, leaving 11 bases between them. CDR3: CSVEGGPGQPQHF. The CDR3 nucleotides read TGCAGCGTTGAAGGGGGACCCGGCCAGCCCCAGCATTTT.

This rearrangement joins TRBV9 to TRBJ2-1, with a tentative D call TRBD2 (6 bases). Germline CDR1 SGDLS, CDR2 YYNGEE. The CDR3 runs to 11 residues. The V end lost 5 bases, the J end lost 9 bases, and 9 bases lay between the germline ends. CDR3 in amino acids: CASRGGTEQFF. The DNA for the CDR3 is TGTGCCAGCAGGGGGGGAACTGAGCAGTTCTTC.

There are a few counts of this clone. The CDR3 loop reads CASSQAGGSYEQYF. DNA for the CDR3: TGTGCCAGCAGCCAGGCGGGGGGGTCCTACGAGCAGTACTTC. The V and J genes are TRBV7-2 and TRBJ2-7; 9 bases fit TRBD2. V dropped 5 bases and J dropped 1; count of bases not matched to a gene: 3. The CDR3 has 14 amino acids. Germline-derived CDR1 and CDR2 are SGHTA and FQGNSA.

J is TRBJ2-2 and V is TRBV30; D unresolved. This CDR3 has 13 amino acids. Per germline, CDR1 GTSNPN and CDR2 SVGIG (reference sequence). The V and J ends lost 0 bases and 4 bases respectively, with 6 bases between them. The CDR3 bases are TGTGCCTGGAGTGTACGAGTCACCGGGGAGCTGTTTTTT. Protein: CAWSVRVTGELFF.

V and J are TRBV25-1 and TRBJ1-1; the D gene is possibly TRBD1 (5 bases). The CDR3 extends over 13 amino acids. V lost 2 bases to trimming and J lost 9 bases, with 13 bases between them. Germline V lookup: CDR1 MGHDK, CDR2 SYGVNS. CDR3 bases: TGTGCCAGCAGTGAACCTCGAGGGGCCCAAGCTTTCTTT. Translation: CASSEPRGAQAFF.

The J gene is TRBJ2-5, the V gene TRBV19; a weak D match, TRBD1 (5 bases). Trimming left V 6 bases short and J 9 bases short, with 11 bases between. The CDR3 runs to 11 residues. Germline-derived CDR1 and CDR2 are LNHDA and SQIVND (reference sequence). The DNA of the CDR3 is TGTGCCAGTAGCCACAGGTCGTCCCAGTACTTC. The encoded protein is CASSHRSSQYF.

The chain uses TRBV10-3 and TRBJ1-2; a possible D gene is TRBD1 (6 bases). Germline values: CDR1 ENHRY, CDR2 SYGVKD. Deletions cut 7 bases from V and 3 bases from J, with 12 bases between. The CDR3 runs 13 residues. In DNA form, the CDR3 reads TGTGCCATCATGGCGACAGGAGACTATGGCTACACCTTC. Translated: CAIMATGDYGYTF.

This clone was counted between two and nine times. The V and J genes are TRBV5-6 and TRBJ1-5, with D hard to call. The CDR3 has 15 residues. The V and J ends lost 4 bases and 0 bases respectively, with 11 bases between them. Germline V gene lookup returns CDR1 SGHDT and CDR2 YYEEEE. CDR3 sequence (DNA): TGTGCCAGCAGCCCCGGGCCTTCTAGCAATCAGCCCCAGCATTTT. Its protein is CASSPGPSSNQPQHF. Combining the CDR3 with reference TRBV5-6 and TRBJ1-5 gives the whole variable domain DAGVTQSPTHLIKTRGQQVTLRCSPKSGHDTVSWYQQALGQGPQFIFQYYEEEERQRGNFPDRFSGHQFPNYSSELNVNALLLGDSALYLCASSPGPSSNQPQHFGDGTRLSIL.

This clone was counted between two and nine times. The chain joins TRBV5-1 to TRBJ1-1; the D gene is possibly TRBD1 (5 bases). Trimming stripped 5 bases from V and 8 bases from J, with 19 bases between. Germline V gives CDR1 SGHRS, CDR2 YFSETQ. The CDR3 has 14 amino acids. Here the CDR3 reads CASSQLGDREEAFF. In DNA, the CDR3 is TGCGCCAGCAGTCAACTGGGGGACCGAGAAGAAGCTTTCTTT.

The chain couples TRBV6-1 to TRBJ1-2; D remains unclear. V was shortened by 6 bases and J by 0 bases, with 11 bases between the two germline ends. The CDR3 contains 14 residues. Germline-derived CDR1 and CDR2 are MNHNS and SASEGT. CDR3 in amino acids: CASSPDGANYGYTF. In nucleotides, the CDR3 is TGTGCCAGCAGCCCTGACGGTGCTAACTATGGCTACACCTTC.

This clone was seen just once. This chain uses TRBV14 with TRBJ2-3; unclear D gene. The CDR3 has 15 amino acids. Germline values: CDR1 SGHDN, CDR2 FVKESK. V lost 1 base and J 4 bases, leaving 12 bases between the germline ends. In nucleotides, the CDR3 is TGTGCCAGCAGCCAAGTCCCGGGCGCGGCAGATACGCAGTATTTT. Its protein is CASSQVPGAADTQYF.

This chain links TRBV7-2 with TRBJ1-2; 7 bases match TRBD1. With V trimmed by 5 bases and J by 6 bases, 9 bases remained unmatched. The CDR3 covers 14 residues. Germline assignment: CDR1 SGHTA and CDR2 FQGNSA. The CDR3 region has the DNA TGTGCCAGCAGCCAAGCGGGACAGATGAATGGCTACACCTTC. Encoded protein: CASSQAGQMNGYTF.

About this clone: The DNA is omitted, as the CDR3 cannot be located on it reliably, and the CDR3 follows TCRdb's listing. The chain has TRBV9 and TRBJ2-7; the DNA was not compared with TRBD2, the D call given in the table. The CDR3 spans 15 residues, counting both ends. From germline, CDR1 is SGDLS and CDR2 YYNGEE. The CDR3 is CASSVATGTSGGPSF.

This rearrangement joins TRBV10-3 to TRBJ1-5; unclear D gene. Per the germline V gene, CDR1 is ENHRY and CDR2 is SYGVKD. This CDR3 comprises 13 residues. Trimming removed 4 bases at V and 0 bases at J, with 4 bases between. This CDR3 is CAISGSSNQPQHF. DNA of the CDR3: TGTGCCATCAGTGGGTCTAGCAATCAGCCCCAGCATTTT.

CDR3 residues: CASTEDVPQYF. CDR3 bases: TGTGCCAGCACCGAGGACGTGCCCCAGTACTTC. The chain is built from TRBV2 and TRBJ2-5, with D unresolved. Trimming cost V 7 bases and J 9 bases, with 12 bases left between them. CDR1 and CDR2 from the germline V gene are SNHLY and FYNNEI. The CDR3 runs to 11 residues.

The chain couples TRBV2 to TRBJ2-6, with D possibly being TRBD1 (5 bases). Per germline, CDR1 SNHLY and CDR2 FYNNEI. V was shortened by 11 bases and J by 0 bases, with 14 bases between the two germline ends. The CDR3 contains 15 residues. In DNA form, the CDR3 reads TGTGCCGGTAGACAGTTTTTCTCTGGGGCCAACGTCCTGACTTTC. Amino acids: CAGRQFFSGANVLTF.